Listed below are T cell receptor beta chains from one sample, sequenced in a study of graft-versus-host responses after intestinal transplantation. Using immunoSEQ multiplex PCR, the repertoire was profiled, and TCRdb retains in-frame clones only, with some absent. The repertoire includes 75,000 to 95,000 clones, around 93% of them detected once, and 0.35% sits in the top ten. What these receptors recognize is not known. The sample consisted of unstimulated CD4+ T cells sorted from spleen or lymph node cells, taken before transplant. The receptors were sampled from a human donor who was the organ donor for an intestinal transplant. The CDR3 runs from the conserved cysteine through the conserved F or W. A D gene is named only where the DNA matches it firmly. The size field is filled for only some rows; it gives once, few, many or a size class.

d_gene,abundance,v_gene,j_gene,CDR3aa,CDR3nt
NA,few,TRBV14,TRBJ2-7,CASSQAGSYEQYF,TGTGCCAGCAGCCAAGCAGGGTCCTACGAGCAGTACTTC
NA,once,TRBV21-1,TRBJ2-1,CTSKIWPAGENEQFF,TGTACCAGCAAGATATGGCCTGCCGGGGAGAATGAGCAGTTCTTC
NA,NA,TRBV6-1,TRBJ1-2,CASSGQQGLHGYTF,TGTGCCAGCAGTGGACAGCAGGGGTTGCATGGCTACACCTTC
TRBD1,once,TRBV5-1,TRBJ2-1,CASSLGQGGNEQFF,TGCGCCAGCAGCTTGGGACAGGGTGGCAATGAGCAGTTCTTC
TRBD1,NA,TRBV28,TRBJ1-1,CASGTGRPEAFF,TGTGCCAGTGGGACAGGGAGGCCTGAAGCTTTCTTT
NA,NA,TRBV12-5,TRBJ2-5,CASGFSAQETQYF,TGTGCTAGTGGTTTTAGCGCGCAAGAGACCCAGTACTTC
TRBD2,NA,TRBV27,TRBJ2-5,CASSTVPGLNREYF,TGTGCCAGCAGCACCGTTCCGGGACTAAACCGAGAGTACTTC
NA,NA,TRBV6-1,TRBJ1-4,CASSDVSFDEKLFF,TGTGCCAGCAGTGACGTCAGTTTCGATGAAAAACTGTTTTTT
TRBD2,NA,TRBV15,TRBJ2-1,CATSRGGGAYNEQFF,TGTGCCACCAGCAGAGGCGGGGGTGCCTACAATGAGCAGTTCTTC
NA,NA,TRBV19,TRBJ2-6,CASSSVSGANVLTF,TGTGCCAGTAGTAGCGTCTCTGGGGCCAACGTCCTGACTTTC
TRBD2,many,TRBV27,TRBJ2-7,CASSLSSGSYEQYF,TGTGCCAGCAGTTTATCCAGCGGGAGCTACGAGCAGTACTTC
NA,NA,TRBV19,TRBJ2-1,CASSIFGAGTGNEQFF,TGTGCCAGTAGTATCTTCGGAGCGGGCACGGGGAATGAGCAGTTCTTC
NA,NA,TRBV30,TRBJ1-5,CAWSVRELRDQPQHF,TGTGCCTGGAGTGTACGAGAGCTGAGGGATCAGCCCCAGCATTTT
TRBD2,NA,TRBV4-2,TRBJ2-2,CASSALAGGITGELFF,TGTGCCAGCAGCGCCCTAGCGGGAGGCATCACCGGGGAGCTGTTTTTT
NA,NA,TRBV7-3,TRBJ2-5,CASSLTTFETQYF,TGTGCCAGCAGCTTAACCACTTTCGAGACCCAGTACTTC
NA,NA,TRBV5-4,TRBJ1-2,CASSLFVGFGSYGYTF,TGTGCCAGCAGCTTGTTTGTGGGTTTCGGGTCCTATGGCTACACCTTC